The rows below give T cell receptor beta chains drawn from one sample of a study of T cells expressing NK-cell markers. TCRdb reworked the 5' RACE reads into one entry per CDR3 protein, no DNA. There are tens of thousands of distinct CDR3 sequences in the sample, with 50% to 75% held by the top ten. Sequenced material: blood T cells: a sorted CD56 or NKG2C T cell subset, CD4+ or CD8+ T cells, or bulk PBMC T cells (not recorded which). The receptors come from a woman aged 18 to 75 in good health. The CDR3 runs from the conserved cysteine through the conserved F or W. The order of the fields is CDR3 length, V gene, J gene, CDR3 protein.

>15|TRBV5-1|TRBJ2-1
CASSLDRSTYNEQFF
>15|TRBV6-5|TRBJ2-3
CASSYSGESTDTQYF
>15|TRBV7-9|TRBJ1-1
CASSPSLPSVTEAFF
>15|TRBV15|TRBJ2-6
CATGPKGSGANVLTF
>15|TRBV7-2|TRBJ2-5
CASSSDGTGHETQYF
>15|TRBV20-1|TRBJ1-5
CSAASSRQINQPQHF
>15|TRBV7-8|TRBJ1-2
CASSSTGPRDYGYTF
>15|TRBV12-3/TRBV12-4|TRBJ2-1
CASSFRESSYNEQFF
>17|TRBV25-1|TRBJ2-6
CASSEYERESGANVLTF
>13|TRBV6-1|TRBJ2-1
CASGTSGYNEQFF
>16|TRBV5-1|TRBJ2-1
CASSLVASGSRAEQFF
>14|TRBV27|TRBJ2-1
CASSRGPGYNEQFF
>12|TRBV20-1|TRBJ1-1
CSAREGVTEAFF
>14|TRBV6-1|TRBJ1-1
CASSEAYVATEAFF
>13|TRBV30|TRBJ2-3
CAFLAGGRDTQYF
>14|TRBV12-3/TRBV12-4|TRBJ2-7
CASSWTRGIYEQYF
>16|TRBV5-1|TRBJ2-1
CASSLSPAGGQNEQFF
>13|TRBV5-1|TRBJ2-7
CASSLASQEEQYF
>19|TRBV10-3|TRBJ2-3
CAVRPQPGLAGGGTDTQYF
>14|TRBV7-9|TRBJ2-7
CASSFPGTNYEQYF
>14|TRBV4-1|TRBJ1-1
CASSQLGGAVEAFF
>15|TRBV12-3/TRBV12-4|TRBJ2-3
CASRTAGAYTDTQYF
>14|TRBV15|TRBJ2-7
CATSDGHDSYEQYF
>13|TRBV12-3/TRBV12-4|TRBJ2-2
CASPTSGRRELFF
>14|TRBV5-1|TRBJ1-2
CASSWDRANYGYTF
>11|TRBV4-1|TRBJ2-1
CASSLGIEQFF
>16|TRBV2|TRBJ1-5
CASSDAVESFNQPQHF
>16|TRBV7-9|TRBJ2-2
CASSRPSGLGTGELFF
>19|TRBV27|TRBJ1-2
CASSSRPIPTRRTYYGYTF
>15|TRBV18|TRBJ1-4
CASSPARGSNEKLFF
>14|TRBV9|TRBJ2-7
CASSVGGQGKEQYF
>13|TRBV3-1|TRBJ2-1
CASSQEETNEQFF
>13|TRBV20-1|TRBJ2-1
CSARASSYNEQFF
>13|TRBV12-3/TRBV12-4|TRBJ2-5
CASGGALDETQYF
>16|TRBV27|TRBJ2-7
CASSLAAHAEAYEQYF
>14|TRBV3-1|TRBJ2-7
CASSHYKANYEQYF
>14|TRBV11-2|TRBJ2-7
CASSSYQGPHEQYF
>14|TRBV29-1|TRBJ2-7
CSVEEPGKIYEQYF
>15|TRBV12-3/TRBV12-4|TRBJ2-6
CASSLILSGANVLTF
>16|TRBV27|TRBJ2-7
CASSFYSGSPSYEQYF
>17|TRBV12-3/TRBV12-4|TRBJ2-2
CASSLGQGPGGAGELFF
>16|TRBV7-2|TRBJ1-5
CASSFVNGLTNQPQHF
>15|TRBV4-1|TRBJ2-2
CASSQGQGGAGELFF
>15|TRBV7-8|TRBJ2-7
CASSIGQGQSYEQYF
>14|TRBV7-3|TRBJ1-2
CASSPDRVGYGYTF
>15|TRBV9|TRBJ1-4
CASSAQARGNEKLFF
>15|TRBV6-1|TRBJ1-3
CASTIRADSGNTIYF
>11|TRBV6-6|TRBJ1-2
CASTENYGYTF
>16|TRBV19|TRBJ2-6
CASSIQDNSGANVLTF
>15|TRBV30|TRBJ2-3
CAWGDKGQLTDTQYF
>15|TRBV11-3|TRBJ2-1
CASSPEGGPYNEQFF
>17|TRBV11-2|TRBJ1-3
CASSLDRWGNSGNTIYF
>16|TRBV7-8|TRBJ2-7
CASSLVVAVSSYEQYF
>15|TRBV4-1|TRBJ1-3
CASRDRTGESNTIYF
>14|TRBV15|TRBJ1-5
CATKEQGAYQPQHF
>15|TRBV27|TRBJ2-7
CASGRPSGVYGEQYF
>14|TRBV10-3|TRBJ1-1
CAISEGLMNTEAFF
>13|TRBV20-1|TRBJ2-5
CSARAGLKETQYF
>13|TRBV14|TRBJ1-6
CASSQTQSSPLHF